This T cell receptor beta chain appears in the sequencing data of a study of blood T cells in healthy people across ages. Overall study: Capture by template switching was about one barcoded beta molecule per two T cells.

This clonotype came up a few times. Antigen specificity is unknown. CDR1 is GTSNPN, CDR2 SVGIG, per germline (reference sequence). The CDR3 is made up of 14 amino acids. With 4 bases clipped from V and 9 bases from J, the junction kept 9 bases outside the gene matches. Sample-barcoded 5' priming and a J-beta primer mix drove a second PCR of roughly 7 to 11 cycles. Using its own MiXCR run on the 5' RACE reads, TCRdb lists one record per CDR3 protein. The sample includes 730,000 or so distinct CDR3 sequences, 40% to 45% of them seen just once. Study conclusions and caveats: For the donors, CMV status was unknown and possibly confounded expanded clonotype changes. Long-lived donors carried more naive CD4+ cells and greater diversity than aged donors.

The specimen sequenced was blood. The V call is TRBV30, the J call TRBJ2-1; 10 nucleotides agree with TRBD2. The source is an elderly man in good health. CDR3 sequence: CAWTASGSLGEQFF. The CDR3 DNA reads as TGTGCCTGGACGGCTAGCGGGAGTTTGGGTGAGCAGTTCTTC.